These T cell receptor beta chains were read from a single sample in a study of blood T cell repertoires in COVID-19. This table comes from immunoSEQ multiplex PCR, and its TCRdb copy is limited to in-frame clones, with some not included. The data contain tens of thousands of clones, 75% to 90% of them seen just once; the ten biggest clones take up about 13%. The sequenced sample consisted of peripheral blood. The receptors here all came from a human donor in a cohort sampled during active COVID-19. Both conserved end residues are part of each CDR3. A D gene is named only where the DNA matches it firmly. Size tells how often a clone was seen (once, few, many) or the class of an expanded clone, and some rows leave it out.

TRBD1,TRBV19,NA,TRBJ1-5,TGTGCCAGTAGTACCCGCCCCCGGGACAGGGACAATCAGCCCCAGCATTTT,CASSTRPRDRDNQPQHF
TRBD2,TRBV5-5,NA,TRBJ2-5,TGTGCCAGCAGCTACGGGAGCGGGGGGGCGAAGACCCAGTACTTC,CASSYGSGGAKTQYF
NA,TRBV30,NA,TRBJ1-6,TGTGCCTGGAGTGTTAATAATTCACCCCTCCACTTT,CAWSVNNSPLHF
NA,TRBV25-1,NA,TRBJ1-1,TGTGCCAGCCCGGGAGGGGGTGGGCGAACTGAAGCTTTCTTT,CASPGGGGRTEAFF
TRBD2,TRBV6-5,once,TRBJ2-1,TGTGCCAGCAGCACTAGCGGGGGGCGGAATGAGCAGTTCTTC,CASSTSGGRNEQFF
NA,TRBV2,NA,TRBJ1-1,TGTGCCAGCAGTGTTTACAAGCGGACTGAAGCTTTCTTT,CASSVYKRTEAFF
TRBD1,TRBV28,NA,TRBJ2-5,TGTGCCAGCGGAGGACAGGGGAGTTTGCAGACCCAGTACTTC,CASGGQGSLQTQYF
TRBD1,TRBV6-2/TRBV6-3,NA,TRBJ2-1,TGTGCCAGCAGTGACCGACAGGGGGTTTACAATGAGCAGTTCTTC,CASSDRQGVYNEQFF
NA,TRBV5-1,many,TRBJ1-2,TGCGCCAGCAGCCTTAACCTCCCGGGGGGAGGCTACACCTTC,CASSLNLPGGGYTF
NA,TRBV28,NA,TRBJ1-4,TGTGCCAGCAGTTTAACTTGGTCTGGGGAGGGGGGTGAAAAACTGTTTTTT,CASSLTWSGEGGEKLFF
NA,TRBV29-1,NA,TRBJ1-6,TGCAGCGTCCGCCTGCCAGGGCCTTATTCACCCCTCCACTTT,CSVRLPGPYSPLHF
TRBD1,TRBV10-3,NA,TRBJ2-1,TGTGCCATCAGTATTACAGGGGGTGAGCAGTTCTTC,CAISITGGEQFF
NA,TRBV5-5,NA,TRBJ1-1,TGTGCCAGCAGCGGAGCCGGGACATTTAACACTGAAGCTTTCTTT,CASSGAGTFNTEAFF
NA,TRBV9,NA,TRBJ1-6,TGTGCCAGCAGCCTGGAGGGGAATTCACCCCTCCACTTT,CASSLEGNSPLHF
TRBD1,TRBV7-7,NA,TRBJ2-5,TGTGCTAGCAGCAGTACAGGGGTAGGTGGAGAGACCCAGTACTTC,CASSSTGVGGETQYF
TRBD2,TRBV29-1,NA,TRBJ2-3,TGCAGCGTCCTTAGCGGGGAGGATACGCAGTATTTT,CSVLSGEDTQYF
TRBD1,TRBV10-3,NA,TRBJ1-2,TGTGCCATCAGCCGGACAGGGGGTGTATATAACTATGGCTACACCTTC,CAISRTGGVYNYGYTF